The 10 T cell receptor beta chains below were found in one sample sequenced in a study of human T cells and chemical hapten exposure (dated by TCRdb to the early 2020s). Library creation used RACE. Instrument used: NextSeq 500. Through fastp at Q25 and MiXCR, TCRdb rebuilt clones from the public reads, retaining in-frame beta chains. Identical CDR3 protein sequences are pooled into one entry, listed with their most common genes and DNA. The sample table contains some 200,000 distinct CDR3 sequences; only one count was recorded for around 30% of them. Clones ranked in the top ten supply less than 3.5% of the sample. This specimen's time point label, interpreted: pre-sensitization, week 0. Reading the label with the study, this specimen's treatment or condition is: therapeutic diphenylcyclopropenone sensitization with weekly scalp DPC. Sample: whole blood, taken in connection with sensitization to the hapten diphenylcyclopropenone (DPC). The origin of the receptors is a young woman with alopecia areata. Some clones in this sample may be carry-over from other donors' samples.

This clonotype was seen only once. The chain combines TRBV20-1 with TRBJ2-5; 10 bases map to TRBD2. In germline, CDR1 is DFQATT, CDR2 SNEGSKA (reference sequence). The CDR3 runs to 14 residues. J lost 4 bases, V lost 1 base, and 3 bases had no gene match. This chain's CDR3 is CSARVASGRETQYF. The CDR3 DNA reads TGCAGTGCTAGAGTAGCTAGCGGGAGAGAGACCCAGTACTTC.

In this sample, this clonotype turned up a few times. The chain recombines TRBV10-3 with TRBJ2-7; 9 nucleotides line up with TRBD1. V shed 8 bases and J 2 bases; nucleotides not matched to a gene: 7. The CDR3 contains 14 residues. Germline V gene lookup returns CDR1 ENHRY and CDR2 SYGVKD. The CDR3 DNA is TGTGCCATCTCCTCCGGGACAGGGCCCTACGAGCAGTACTTC. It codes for CAISSGTGPYEQYF.

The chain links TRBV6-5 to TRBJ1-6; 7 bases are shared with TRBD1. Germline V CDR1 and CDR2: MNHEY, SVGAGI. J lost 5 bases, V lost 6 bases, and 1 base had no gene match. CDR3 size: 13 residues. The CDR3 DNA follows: TGTGCCAGCAGAGACAGGGATAATTCACCCCTCCACTTT. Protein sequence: CASRDRDNSPLHF.

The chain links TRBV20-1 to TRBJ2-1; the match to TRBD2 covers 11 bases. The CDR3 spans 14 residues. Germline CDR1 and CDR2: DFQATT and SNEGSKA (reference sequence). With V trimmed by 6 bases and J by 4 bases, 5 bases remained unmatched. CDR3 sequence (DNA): TGCAGTGCAGTACGACTAGCGGGGTACAATGAGCAGTTCTTC. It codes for CSAVRLAGYNEQFF.

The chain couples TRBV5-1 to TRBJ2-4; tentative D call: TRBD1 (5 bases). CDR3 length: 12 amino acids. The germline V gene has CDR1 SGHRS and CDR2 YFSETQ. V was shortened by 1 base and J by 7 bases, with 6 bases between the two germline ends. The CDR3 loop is CASSLTGNIQYF. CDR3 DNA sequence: TGCGCCAGCAGCTTGACAGGCAACATTCAGTACTTC.

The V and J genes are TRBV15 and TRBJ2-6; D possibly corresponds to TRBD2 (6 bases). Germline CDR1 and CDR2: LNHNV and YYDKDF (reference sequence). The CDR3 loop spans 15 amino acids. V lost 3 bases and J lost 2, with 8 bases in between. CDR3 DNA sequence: TGTGCCACCAGCAGCGCGGGACCTGGGGCCAACGTCCTGACTTTC. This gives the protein CATSSAGPGANVLTF.

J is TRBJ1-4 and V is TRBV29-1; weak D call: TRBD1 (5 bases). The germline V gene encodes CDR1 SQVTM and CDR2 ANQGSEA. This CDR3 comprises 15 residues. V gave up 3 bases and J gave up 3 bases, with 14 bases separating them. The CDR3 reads CSVESRQTANEKLFF. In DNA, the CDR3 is TGCAGCGTTGAGTCTCGACAGACGGCTAATGAAAAACTGTTTTTT.

The DNA for the CDR3 is TGTGCCATCAGTGAAGGCTTTGCTGCCTCCCAAGAGACCCAGTACTTC. It codes for CAISEGFAASQETQYF. The J gene is TRBJ2-5, the V gene TRBV10-3, with unresolved D. Germline V gives CDR1 ENHRY, CDR2 SYGVKD. V was cut by 3 bases and J by 1 base, with 15 bases left in between. This CDR3 contains 16 residues.

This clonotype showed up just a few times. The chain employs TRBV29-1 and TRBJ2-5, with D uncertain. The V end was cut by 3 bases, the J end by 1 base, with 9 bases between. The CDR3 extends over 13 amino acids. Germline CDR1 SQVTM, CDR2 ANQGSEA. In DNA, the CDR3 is TGCAGCGTTGATTCGGCCAGCCAAGAGACCCAGTACTTC. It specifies CSVDSASQETQYF.

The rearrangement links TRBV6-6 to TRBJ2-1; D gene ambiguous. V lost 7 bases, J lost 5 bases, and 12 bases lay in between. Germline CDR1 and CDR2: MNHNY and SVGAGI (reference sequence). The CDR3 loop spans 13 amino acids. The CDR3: CASNAASNNEQFF. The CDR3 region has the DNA TGTGCCAGCAACGCGGCTTCAAACAATGAGCAGTTCTTC.